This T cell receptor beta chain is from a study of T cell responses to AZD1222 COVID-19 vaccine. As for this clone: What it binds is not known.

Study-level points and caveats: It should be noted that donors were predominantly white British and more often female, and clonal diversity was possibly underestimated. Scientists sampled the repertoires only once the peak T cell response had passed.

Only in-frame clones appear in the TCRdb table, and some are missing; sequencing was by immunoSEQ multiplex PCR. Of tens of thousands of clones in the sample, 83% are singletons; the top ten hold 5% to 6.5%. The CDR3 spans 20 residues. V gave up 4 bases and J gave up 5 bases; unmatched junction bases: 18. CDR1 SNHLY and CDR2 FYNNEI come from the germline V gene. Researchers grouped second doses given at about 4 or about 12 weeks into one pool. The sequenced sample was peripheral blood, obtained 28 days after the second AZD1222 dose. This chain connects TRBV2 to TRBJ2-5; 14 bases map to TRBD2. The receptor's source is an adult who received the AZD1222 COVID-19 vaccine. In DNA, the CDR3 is TGTGCCAGCAGTGGTCAGACTAGCGGGGGGGCGCCTGTGGTATGGGAGACCCAGTACTTC. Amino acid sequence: CASSGQTSGGAPVVWETQYF.